This T cell receptor (beta chain) appears in the sequencing data of a study of metastatic and nonmetastatic thyroid tumors. Study at large: Blood and tumor or nodule tissue repertoires from malignant and benign thyroid patients were compared.

Germline assignment: CDR1 DFQATT and CDR2 SNEGSKA (reference sequence). V was shortened by 4 bases and J by 1 base, with 14 bases between the two germline ends. There are 14 residues in the CDR3. Each patient went into thyroid surgery without having received any treatment. Study-level points and caveats: When malignant thyroid tumors were compared with benign nodules, TCR beta diversity was reportedly significantly higher in the malignant tumors. This held in both blood and tumor samples.

Per the study methods: Using the CDR3 differences seen across clinicopathological groups, the authors built a distant-metastasis classifier for papillary thyroid cancer, which was meant to discriminate distant-metastatic patients. TCRdb reprocessed the PCR reads via MiXCR. The V and J calls, along with clone size, are taken from TCRdb and not from the paper's own processing. The sample lists almost 85,000 clones, 9.5% to 15% occurring once. In this sample, this clone turned up many times. What it recognizes is unknown. Material for sequencing was tumor tissue. The genes are TRBV20-1 and TRBJ2-7, with D unclear. The source is a female donor with papillary thyroid cancer or a benign thyroid nodule (not recorded which). Some clones in this sample may be carry-over from other donors' samples. Here the CDR3 reads CSANTPFLSYEQYF. As DNA, the CDR3 is TGCAGTGCTAATACACCGTTCCTATCCTACGAGCAGTACTTC.